This T cell receptor (beta chain) came from a study of cytomegalovirus exposure and HLA in healthy donors. Study-wide context: The Caucasian-associated ancestry cluster contained 81% of the approximately 390 genotyped donors. Notes on the study in general: In vitro data verified three CMV-associated chains as specific for CMV antigens. Analyses of presence/absence relied on an assumption of roughly uniform sequencing depth across donors.

Points on this clone: The antigen is undetermined.

Germline assignment: CDR1 SEHNR and CDR2 FQNEAQ (reference sequence). V shed 4 bases and J shed 3 bases, with 13 bases lying between them. There are 15 residues in the CDR3. It was with 60 Vbeta and 13 Jbeta primers that the PCR ran. Only in-frame clones appear in the TCRdb table, and some are missing; sequencing was by immunoSEQ multiplex PCR. The data contain 200,000 to 250,000 clones, about 88% of them singletons. The TCR comes from a girl aged 2-10 years in good health and CMV-seronegative. The sample consisted of PBMCs. The chain carries TRBV7-9 and TRBJ1-5, with D unclear. The CDR3 protein is CASSSEGRDNQPQHF. The CDR3 nucleotides are TGTGCCAGCAGCTCGGAAGGCCGGGACAATCAGCCCCAGCATTTT.